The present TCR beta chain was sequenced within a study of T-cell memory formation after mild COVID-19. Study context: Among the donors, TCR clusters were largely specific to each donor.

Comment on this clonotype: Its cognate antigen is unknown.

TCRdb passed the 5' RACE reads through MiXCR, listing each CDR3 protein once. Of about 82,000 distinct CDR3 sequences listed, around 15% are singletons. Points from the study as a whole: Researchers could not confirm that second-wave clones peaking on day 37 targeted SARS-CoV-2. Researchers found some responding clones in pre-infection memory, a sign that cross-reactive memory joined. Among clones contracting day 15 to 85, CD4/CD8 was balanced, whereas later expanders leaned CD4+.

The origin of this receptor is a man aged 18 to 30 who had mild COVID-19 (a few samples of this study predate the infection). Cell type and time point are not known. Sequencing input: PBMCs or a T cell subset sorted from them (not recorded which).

The CDR3 nucleotides are TGTGCCAGCAGCTTAGTAGGCTGGAGCGTTTCCTACGAGCAGTACTTC. Translation gives CASSLVGWSVSYEQYF. The chain combines TRBV7-2 with TRBJ2-7; D remains ambiguous. CDR1 SGHTA and CDR2 FQGNSA come from the germline V gene. CDR3 length: 16 residues. The V gene lost 1 base and the J gene lost 1 base, with 14 bases spanning the gap.